This T cell receptor (beta chain) was sequenced during a study of T cell clones after liver transplantation. Method: immunoSEQ multiplex PCR; TCRdb's copy keeps in-frame clones and lacks some. The sample has some 6,000 clones; roughly 80% are singletons. Looked up from germline, CDR1 is MNHEY and CDR2 is SMNVEV (reference sequence). This CDR3 has 16 residues. Trimming removed 2 bases at V and 2 bases at J, with 16 bases between. This clonotype was sampled from a human patient who received a liver transplant. Among the T cells, some may be from the graft donor. The chain couples TRBV27 to TRBJ2-7; possibly TRBD1 or TRBD2 for D (5 bases each). This sample comprised CD8+ T cells from blood, obtained 45 to 46 months after liver transplant. This chain's CDR3 is CASSLSPGAATYEQYF. CDR3 DNA sequence: TGTGCCAGCAGTTTAAGCCCCGGGGCAGCCACCTACGAGCAGTACTTC.